A single sample is the source of the 11 T cell receptor beta chains below, sequenced in a study of identical twins. TCRdb reanalysed the 5' RACE reads using MiXCR and keeps one entry per CDR3 protein. This sample has some 900,000 distinct CDR3 sequences, with 10% to 15% found just once. The sample was also reused in another study, on yellow fever vaccine responses in identical twins.

Sequencing was carried out using PBMCs. The receptors originated from a woman aged 18-29 years in good health.

This clonotype was recorded a few times. The V call is TRBV13, the J call TRBJ1-1; a possible D gene is TRBD1 (6 bases). From germline, CDR1 is PRHDT and CDR2 FYEKMQ (reference sequence). This CDR3 has 17 residues. Deletions cut 2 bases from V and 2 bases from J, with 18 bases between. CDR3: CASSLPFGRGINTEAFF. The CDR3 nucleotides are TGTGCCAGCAGCTTACCCTTTGGCAGGGGCATCAACACTGAAGCTTTCTTT.

The gene calls are TRBV6-1 and TRBJ2-7; 12 bases agree with TRBD2. The CDR3 is 14 residues long. V was clipped by 6 bases and J by 7 bases; unmatched bases: 7. The germline V gene has CDR1 MNHNS and CDR2 SASEGT. The CDR3 loop reads CASRTSGRPWEQYF. The CDR3 nucleotides are TGTGCCAGCAGAACTAGCGGGAGGCCCTGGGAGCAGTACTTC.

This clonotype was seen a few times. The gene calls are TRBV28 and TRBJ2-6; TRBD1 is a possible D gene (6 bases). Between the trimmed V and J ends, which lost 1 base and 0 bases, there was a span of 10 bases. The CDR3 length is 17 residues. The germline CDR1 and CDR2 sequences are MDHEN and SYDVKM. The CDR3 sequence is CASSLYGTPSGANVLTF. CDR3 DNA sequence: TGTGCCAGCAGTTTATACGGGACACCCTCTGGGGCCAACGTCCTGACTTTC.

This clonotype has just a few counts. This chain connects TRBV4-1 to TRBJ2-5, with unresolved D. V was pared by 3 bases and J by 5 bases, with 10 bases between. This CDR3 is 13 amino acids long. Germline CDR1 and CDR2: MGHRA and YSYEKL. The CDR3 DNA is TGCGCCAGCAGCCAGACTCGTTCGGAGACCCAGTACTTC. It specifies CASSQTRSETQYF.

This clonotype was counted only a few times. This chain connects TRBV28 to TRBJ2-1; D is undetermined. Trimming left V 8 bases short and J 2 bases short, with 19 bases between. The CDR3 runs to 16 residues. CDR1 MDHEN and CDR2 SYDVKM come from the germline V gene. The CDR3 nucleotides are TGTGCCAGCCGCCGGGTGGGATATGGGGCCTACAATGAGCAGTTCTTC. Amino acids: CASRRVGYGAYNEQFF.

This clonotype was observed a handful of times. The chain combines TRBV4-1 with TRBJ2-1; TRBD1 matches 7 bases. Looked up from germline, CDR1 is MGHRA and CDR2 is YSYEKL. Trimming at V came to 5 bases and at J to 0 bases, leaving 10 bases not matched to a gene. The CDR3 totals 17 residues. The CDR3 DNA sequence: TGCGCCAGCAGCTCAACAGGGGTCGAAAGCTCCTACAATGAGCAGTTCTTC. It is translated as CASSSTGVESSYNEQFF.

The sample holds a few counts of this clonotype. This chain's CDR3 is CASSLFTSGLGNEQFF. CDR3 nucleotide sequence: TGTGCCAGCAGTTTATTTACTAGCGGGTTAGGCAATGAGCAGTTCTTC. The rearrangement links TRBV27 to TRBJ2-1; 9 bases align to TRBD2. This CDR3 region has 16 residues. The germline CDR1 and CDR2 sequences are MNHEY and SMNVEV (reference sequence). Trimming took 1 base from V and 6 from J; bases not matched to a gene: 7.

This clonotype was seen ten or more times. The chain recombines TRBV19 with TRBJ2-1; TRBD2 agrees at 7 bases. The J segment lost 5 bases and the V segment lost 3 bases, leaving 7 bases of the junction unmatched. The CDR3 spans 15 residues. CDR1 and CDR2 from the germline V gene are LNHDA and SQIVND (reference sequence). The CDR3 region has the DNA TGTGCCAGTAGTATTAAGGGAGGGCATGACAATGAGCAGTTCTTC. This translates into CASSIKGGHDNEQFF.

This clonotype was observed a handful of times. The chain couples TRBV5-6 to TRBJ2-1; D is unresolved. CDR3 length equals 16 residues. Germline V gives CDR1 SGHDT, CDR2 YYEEEE. V lost 5 bases and J lost 0, with 15 bases in between. The CDR3 nucleotides read TGTGCCAGCAGTTCACCGCCCTTGAGCTCCTACAATGAGCAGTTCTTC. Translated: CASSSPPLSSYNEQFF.

This clonotype was recorded many times. The CDR3 region is CSVWQRGRQETQYF. CDR3 nucleotides: TGCAGCGTTTGGCAGAGGGGCCGACAAGAGACCCAGTACTTC. The chain joins TRBV29-1 to TRBJ2-5; D tentatively fits TRBD1 or TRBD2 (5 bases each). The CDR3 extends over 14 amino acids. CDR1 and CDR2 (germline): SQVTM, ANQGSEA. V lost 5 bases and J 2 bases, leaving 15 bases between the germline ends. Based on the CDR3 plus reference TRBV29-1 and TRBJ2-5, the full variable domain is SAVISQKPSRDICQRGTSLTIQCQVDSQVTMMFWYRQQPGQSLTLIATANQGSEATYESGFVIDKFPISRPNLTFSTLTVSNMSPEDSSIYLCSVWQRGRQETQYFGPGTRLLVL.

This clonotype occurred many times. In DNA, the CDR3 is TGCAGTGCTAGACCCACGGTCCAAGAGACCCAGTACTTC. Translating it yields CSARPTVQETQYF. V gene TRBV20-1 combines with J gene TRBJ2-5; D unresolved. Trimming left V 2 bases short and J 1 base short, with 8 bases between. This CDR3 region has 13 residues. Germline V gene lookup returns CDR1 DFQATT and CDR2 SNEGSKA (reference sequence).